The clone carrying this T cell receptor (beta chain) occurred a few times. Its antigen is currently unknown. The CDR3 has 17 amino acids. Trimming took off 0 bases at V and 4 bases at J, with 20 bases between the two ends. CDR1 and CDR2 from the germline V gene are SGHNT and YYREEE (reference sequence). This specimen comes from a study of shared clonotypes between healthy human individuals. Background on the study: Three CD4 naive, three CD4 memory, two CD8 naive and one CD8 memory plate were used per donor. Notes on the study in general: Sharing across four donors was highest in naive CD4 (approximately 5%) and lowest in memory CD8 (0.4%).

The study drew its donors from healthy HIV-negative adults without recent acute infections or vaccinations. Sequencing used immunoSEQ multiplex PCR; TCRdb keeps in-frame clones, though not all of them. The repertoire holds about 660,000 clones, with around 72% as singletons. The receptor was derived from a woman in her 30s in good health. Sequencing input: memory CD4+ T cells sorted from blood. Subset indicated: CD45RA-negative fraction. The chain joins TRBV5-4 to TRBJ2-7; the D gene could be TRBD1 or TRBD2 (5 bases each). The CDR3 region is CASSLDGASQKGYEQYF. The CDR3, as DNA: TGTGCCAGCAGCTTGGACGGGGCTAGCCAGAAGGGTTACGAGCAGTACTTC.